The present T cell receptor beta chain was sequenced within a study of cytomegalovirus exposure and HLA in healthy donors. Overall study findings and caveats: The classifier, whose performance was assessed in both the original and validation cohorts, reportedly diagnosed cytomegalovirus status with high specificity and sensitivity. An analysis done earlier found most TCR beta V segments productive about 87% or about 30% of the time. Some TCR beta chains (around 180 of them) were listed as cytomegalovirus-associated.

Concerning this clone itself: Its target is unknown.

CDR3 length: 16 residues. Per the germline V gene, CDR1 is SGHNT and CDR2 is YYREEE (reference sequence). Unmatched junction bases numbered 7, after V lost 4 bases and J lost 3 bases. It was with 60 Vbeta and 13 Jbeta primers that the PCR ran. Sequencing was performed with immunoSEQ multiplex PCR; in TCRdb, only in-frame clones are kept and a portion is missing. This repertoire comprises 70,000 to 80,000 clones; its ten largest clones make up 2.5% to 3%. The chain combines TRBV5-4 with TRBJ1-1; 12 bases align to TRBD1. Sequencing used PBMCs. The TCR sequence derives from a man in his forties in good health and CMV-seronegative. The CDR3 region is CASSPGDRGRDTEAFF. Here the CDR3 DNA reads TGTGCCAGCAGCCCGGGGGACAGGGGGCGAGACACTGAAGCTTTCTTT.